The 22 T cell receptor beta chains presented below share a single source sample, sequenced in a study of identical twins (dated by TCRdb to the mid-2010s). The library was made by 5' RACE. Sequencing took place on an Illumina HiSeq 2000. The public reads were run again by TCRdb, first through fastp at Q25 and then through MiXCR, and only productive beta chains were kept. Here each entry gathers all rows of one CDR3 protein and keeps the most common genes and DNA. The sample table shows 200,000 to 250,000 distinct CDR3 sequences, and roughly a tenth are seen once. Jointly, the top ten make up 8% to 10% of the sample. Sample: memory T cells sorted from blood. The sample's cell subset or site, from its label and the paper: CD45RO+ enriched T cells. The receptors were gathered from a man aged 50-60 years in good health.

This clonotype appeared many times. The CDR3 nucleotides are TGTGCCAGCAGTAAGTCTCCCTGGGCCTCCGTGGGGAACACTGAAGCTTTCTTT. Residues: CASSKSPWASVGNTEAFF. The chain joins TRBV6-2 or TRBV6-3 to TRBJ1-1; D is unclear. V lost 5 bases to trimming and J lost 1 base, with 23 bases between them. CDR1 is MNHEY, CDR2 SVGEGT, per germline. This CDR3 is 18 amino acids long.

This clonotype has more than one count but fewer than ten. The gene calls are TRBV5-1 and TRBJ2-3; 9 nucleotides line up with TRBD1. V dropped 4 bases and J dropped 10; count of bases not matched to a gene: 7. CDR1 is SGHRS and CDR2 is YFSETQ in the germline V gene. This CDR3 is built from 13 residues. CDR3 DNA sequence: TGCGCCAGCAGCCCGGGACAGGGCGATTCGCAGTATTTT. Translated: CASSPGQGDSQYF.

The chain recombines TRBV20-1 with TRBJ1-5; D not certain. The CDR3 has 15 amino acids. Germline V gene data show CDR1 as DFQATT and CDR2 as SNEGSKA (reference sequence). Deletions cut 0 bases from V and 1 base from J, with 10 bases between. The CDR3 nucleotides read TGCAGTGCTAGAGATATGCAGCTGAGCAATCAGCCCCAGCATTTT. It yields the protein CSARDMQLSNQPQHF.

The chain has TRBV7-3 and TRBJ2-5; D could derive from TRBD1 or TRBD2 (5 bases each). The V gene lost 5 bases and the J gene lost 5 bases, with 12 bases spanning the gap. Germline CDR1 and CDR2: SGHTA and FQGTGA. CDR3 length equals 13 residues. The DNA for the CDR3 is TGTGCCAGCAGCGCCGGACGGGACGAGACCCAGTACTTC. Encoded protein: CASSAGRDETQYF. Full variable domain (outside the CDR3, taken from reference TRBV7-3 and TRBJ2-5): GAGVSQTPSNKVTEKGKYVELRCDPISGHTALYWYRQSLGQGPEFLIYFQGTGAADDSGLPNDRFFAVRPEGSVSTLKIQRTERGDSAVYLCASSAGRDETQYFGPGTRLLVL.

This clonotype was seen ten or more times. The chain is built from TRBV20-1 and TRBJ1-5; D is uncertain. Looked up from germline, CDR1 is DFQATT and CDR2 is SNEGSKA (reference sequence). CDR3 length equals 13 residues. Trimming removed 8 bases from V and 4 bases from J, with 15 bases in between. CDR3 DNA sequence: TGCAGTTGGCAAGACACTGGAAATCAGCCCCAGCATTTT. Translated: CSWQDTGNQPQHF.

This clonotype appeared a few times. This sequence joins TRBV25-1 and TRBJ1-2; TRBD1 is a possible D gene (6 bases). This CDR3 is built from 13 residues. Germline loops: CDR1 MGHDK, CDR2 SYGVNS. V was trimmed by 9 bases and J by 7 bases, leaving 18 bases between them. The CDR3 nucleotides read TGTGCCAGTGGACGCAGGGGCGCGAGTGGCTACACCTTC. Its protein product is CASGRRGASGYTF.

In its sample, this clonotype was seen a few times. This sequence joins TRBV15 and TRBJ2-1; 12 positions match TRBD2. The CDR3 totals 17 residues. The V and J ends lost 5 bases and 5 bases, in that order; junction bases with no gene match: 10. From germline, CDR1 is LNHNV and CDR2 YYDKDF (reference sequence). The CDR3, as DNA: TGTGCCACCAGCTCTCCACAGGGACTAGCGGGCCACAATGAGCAGTTCTTC. Encoded protein: CATSSPQGLAGHNEQFF. Supplemented by reference TRBV15 and TRBJ2-1, the full variable domain reads DAMVIQNPRYQVTQFGKPVTLSCSQTLNHNVMYWYQQKSSQAPKLLFHYYDKDFNNEADTPDNFQSRRPNTSFCFLDIRSPGLGDTAMYLCATSSPQGLAGHNEQFFGPGTRLTVL.

This clonotype appeared a few times. This rearrangement joins TRBV7-3 to TRBJ2-5; TRBD1 agrees at 7 bases. Germline CDR1 reads SGHTA; CDR2 reads FQGTGA. This CDR3 has 13 residues. The J segment lost 5 bases and the V segment lost 2 bases, leaving 2 bases of the junction unmatched. The CDR3 is CASSLGQAETQYF. CDR3 nucleotide sequence: TGTGCCAGCAGCTTAGGACAGGCGGAGACCCAGTACTTC. Full variable domain (rest looked up from reference TRBV7-3 and TRBJ2-5): GAGVSQTPSNKVTEKGKYVELRCDPISGHTALYWYRQSLGQGPEFLIYFQGTGAADDSGLPNDRFFAVRPEGSVSTLKIQRTERGDSAVYLCASSLGQAETQYFGPGTRLLVL.

The chain employs TRBV6-2 or TRBV6-3 and TRBJ1-4; D ambiguous. Trimming shortened V by 10 bases and J by 3 bases, and 15 bases separated the two germline ends. This CDR3 has 14 amino acids. Looked up from germline, CDR1 is MNHEY and CDR2 is SVGEGT. The CDR3: CATQPGSSNEKLFF. CDR3 nucleotide sequence: TGTGCCACCCAGCCCGGGTCGTCTAATGAAAAACTGTTTTTT.

There are a few counts of this clonotype. V is TRBV20-1 and J is TRBJ2-5, with 14 bases identical to TRBD2. The germline V gene encodes CDR1 DFQATT and CDR2 SNEGSKA (reference sequence). The CDR3 is 14 amino acids. Trimming removed 3 bases from V and 6 bases from J; junction bases left unmatched: 3. The CDR3 reads CSARTSGGGQTQYF. CDR3 bases: TGCAGTGCTAGGACTAGCGGGGGGGGACAGACCCAGTACTTC.

This rearrangement joins TRBV5-6 to TRBJ1-3; D perhaps matches TRBD1 (5 bases). The CDR3 covers 14 residues. V shed 2 bases and J shed 6 bases, with 12 bases lying between them. In germline, CDR1 is SGHDT, CDR2 YYEEEE. The CDR3 here is CASSFAGTPNTIYF. CDR3 sequence (DNA): TGTGCCAGCAGCTTTGCCGGGACCCCAAACACCATATATTTT.

This clonotype was picked up a small number of times. CDR3: CASSQDPPKRDQETQYF. Written as DNA, the CDR3 is TGTGCCAGCAGCCAAGATCCCCCCAAGAGGGATCAGGAGACCCAGTACTTC. The J gene is TRBJ2-5, the V gene TRBV14; D might be TRBD2 (5 bases). Trimming pared 0 bases from V and 5 bases from J, leaving 19 bases between. Per the germline V gene, CDR1 is SGHDN and CDR2 is FVKESK. The CDR3 has 17 amino acids.

At least ten counts were recorded for this clonotype. This chain connects TRBV30 to TRBJ1-2; D ambiguous. This CDR3 contains 12 residues. The germline V and J ends were trimmed by 1 base and 0 bases, with 3 bases remaining between them. Germline CDR1 reads GTSNPN; CDR2 reads SVGIG (reference sequence). The CDR3 is CAWSGANYGYTF. The CDR3 bases are TGTGCCTGGAGTGGTGCTAACTATGGCTACACCTTC.

This clonotype was observed many times. The V gene is TRBV5-5, the J gene TRBJ2-3, with D hard to call. There are 14 residues in the CDR3. Per the germline V gene, CDR1 is SGHKS and CDR2 is YYEKEE (reference sequence). The ends were cut back, 1 base at V and 0 bases at J, with 6 bases in the middle. This CDR3 is CASSLQESTDTQYF. DNA of the CDR3: TGTGCCAGCAGCTTGCAGGAAAGCACAGATACGCAGTATTTT.

This clonotype was seen at least ten times. The chain couples TRBV5-1 to TRBJ2-7, with 8 bases fitting TRBD1. CDR3 length: 13 amino acids. Germline V gives CDR1 SGHRS, CDR2 YFSETQ. V was clipped by 5 bases and J by 1 base; unmatched bases: 2. DNA for the CDR3: TGCGCCAGCAGGGGACAGGCTTCCTACGAGCAGTACTTC. It encodes CASRGQASYEQYF. The whole variable domain, filled in from reference TRBV5-1 and TRBJ2-7, reads KAGVTQTPRYLIKTRGQQVTLSCSPISGHRSVSWYQQTPGQGLQFLFEYFSETQRNKGNFPGRFSGRQFSNSRSEMNVSTLELGDSALYLCASRGQASYEQYFGPGTRLTVT.

This clonotype showed up just a few times. The rearrangement links TRBV20-1 to TRBJ2-3; possibly TRBD2 for D (5 bases). Per germline, CDR1 DFQATT and CDR2 SNEGSKA (reference sequence). V lost 2 bases, J lost 1 base, and 13 bases lay in between. The CDR3 extends over 15 amino acids. The CDR3 loop reads CSARRMGVGTDTQYF. The CDR3 bases are TGCAGTGCTAGACGAATGGGAGTTGGCACAGATACGCAGTATTTT.

The CDR3 sequence is CASRRRGNTEAFF. The CDR3 DNA is TGTGCCAGCCGACGCCGGGGGAACACTGAAGCTTTCTTT. The V call is TRBV2, the J call TRBJ1-1; D is ambiguous. V was trimmed by 8 bases and J by 1 base, leaving 11 bases between them. CDR1 is SNHLY, CDR2 FYNNEI, per germline. The CDR3 has 13 residues.

This clonotype has more than one count but fewer than ten. The chain combines TRBV12-3 or TRBV12-4 with TRBJ1-1, with D hard to call. The V end was cut by 3 bases, the J end by 0 bases, with 5 bases between. The CDR3 sequence is 13 residues long. DNA for the CDR3: TGTGCCAGCAGTTTGATTATGAACACTGAAGCTTTCTTT. It is translated as CASSLIMNTEAFF.

This clonotype occurred a few times. The chain links TRBV7-2 to TRBJ1-5; the D is unclear. V lost 2 bases and J 5 bases, leaving 13 bases between the germline ends. CDR3 size: 15 residues. Germline V gene data show CDR1 as SGHTA and CDR2 as FQGNSA. The CDR3 sequence: CASSLRVGPYQPQHF. CDR3 in DNA: TGTGCCAGCAGCTTACGGGTCGGGCCTTATCAGCCCCAGCATTTT.

This clonotype was detected ten times or more. This rearrangement joins TRBV4-2 to TRBJ2-2; D perhaps matches TRBD1 (6 bases). This CDR3 has 15 residues. The V and J ends lost 1 base and 0 bases respectively, with 6 bases between them. The germline V gene encodes CDR1 LGHNA and CDR2 YNFKEQ. For the CDR3, the DNA is TGTGCCAGCAGCCAAGCAGGGGCGAACACCGGGGAGCTGTTTTTT. Amino acid sequence: CASSQAGANTGELFF.

The V gene is TRBV27, the J gene TRBJ2-7, with 13 bases identical to TRBD2. Trimming cost V 1 base and J 5 bases; bases outside gene matches: 5. The CDR3 has 16 residues. The germline V gene encodes CDR1 MNHEY and CDR2 SMNVEV (reference sequence). CDR3 sequence reads: CASSLLGTSGINEQYF. CDR3 sequence (DNA): TGTGCCAGCAGTTTATTAGGGACTAGCGGGATCAACGAGCAGTACTTC.

A few counts support this clonotype. The rearrangement joins TRBV18 to TRBJ2-7; D is unclear. Between the trimmed V and J ends, which lost 4 bases and 2 bases, there was a span of 15 bases. The CDR3 has 15 residues. Germline V CDR1 and CDR2: KGHSH, LQKENI. The CDR3 DNA sequence: TGTGCCAGCTCACTAAACGTGGCAGCTGCCTACGAGCAGTACTTC. Its translation is CASSLNVAAAYEQYF.